The 32 T cell receptor beta chains reported below all come from one sample, sequenced in a study of cytomegalovirus exposure and HLA in healthy donors. This PCR relied on a set of 60 Vbeta primers and 13 Jbeta primers. The method was immunoSEQ multiplex PCR; TCRdb's version includes in-frame clones alone and lacks a portion of them. The sample has about 86,000 clones, approximately 74% seen once. The sequencing sample was made of PBMCs. The source of these receptors is a woman between 45 and 65 years old in good health and CMV-seropositive.

V gene TRBV7-8 combines with J gene TRBJ2-7; TRBD1 agrees at 7 bases. This CDR3 has 14 amino acids. V dropped 5 bases and J dropped 5; count of bases not matched to a gene: 9. Per germline, CDR1 SGHVS and CDR2 FQNEAQ. This CDR3 reads CASSLGTGVNEQYF. CDR3 nucleotide sequence: TGTGCCAGCAGCCTTGGTACAGGGGTGAACGAGCAGTACTTC. Full variable domain (outside the CDR3, taken from reference TRBV7-8 and TRBJ2-7): GAGVSQSPRYKVAKRGQDVALRCDPISGHVSLFWYQQALGQGPEFLTYFQNEAQLDKSGLPSDRFFAERPEGSVSTLKIQRTQQEDSAVYLCASSLGTGVNEQYFGPGTRLTVT.

This rearrangement joins TRBV11-2 to TRBJ2-4; 16 bases are shared with TRBD2. Germline V gene lookup returns CDR1 SGHAT and CDR2 FQNNGV. This CDR3 has 15 residues. V shed 5 bases, J shed 6 bases, and the junction held 1 base outside the gene matches. CDR3 residues: CASSGTSGRGNIQYF. DNA of the CDR3: TGTGCCAGCAGCGGGACTAGCGGGAGGGGAAACATTCAGTACTTC.

The genes are TRBV18 and TRBJ2-2, with D uncertain. V lost 3 bases, J lost 4 bases, and 6 bases lay in between. Germline assignment: CDR1 KGHSH and CDR2 LQKENI. The CDR3 sequence is 13 residues long. The DNA for the CDR3 is TGTGCCAGCTCACCCCCAGGCACCGGGGAGCTGTTTTTT. Protein product: CASSPPGTGELFF.

This chain connects TRBV6-6 to TRBJ1-1; 7 nucleotides line up with TRBD1. Trimming removed 6 bases from V and 0 bases from J; junction bases left unmatched: 4. The CDR3 sequence is 14 residues long. Germline loops: CDR1 MNHNY, CDR2 SVGAGI (reference sequence). CDR3 protein: CASRPGTVNTEAFF. CDR3 nucleotide sequence: TGTGCCAGCAGACCCGGGACAGTGAACACTGAAGCTTTCTTT.

This clone was recorded once. The J gene is TRBJ2-3, the V gene TRBV5-1; 10 nucleotides match TRBD2. After removal of 4 bases from V and 5 bases from J, the junction contained 13 bases not matched to a gene. Germline lookup yields CDR1 SGHRS and CDR2 YFSETQ. The length of the CDR3 is 17 residues. CDR3 sequence: CASSQLPLAGRVDTQYF. The CDR3 DNA reads TGCGCCAGCAGCCAGCTACCACTAGCGGGAAGGGTAGATACGCAGTATTTT.

In its sample, this clone was seen a few times. The chain couples TRBV4-1 to TRBJ1-2, with TRBD1 matching over 10 bases. After removal of 1 base from V and 9 bases from J, the junction contained 5 bases not matched to a gene. There are 14 residues in the CDR3. CDR1 is MGHRA and CDR2 is YSYEKL in the germline V gene. The CDR3 sequence: CASSQAGTGVRYTF. The CDR3 DNA sequence: TGCGCCAGCAGCCAAGCCGGGACAGGGGTTCGCTACACCTTC.

This clone was detected only a few times. V is TRBV28 and J is TRBJ2-7, with unresolved D. CDR3 size: 13 residues. Germline CDR1 and CDR2: MDHEN and SYDVKM. V lost 6 bases, J lost 3 bases, and 12 bases lay in between. The CDR3 loop is CASSPHTHYEQYF. In DNA, the CDR3 is TGTGCCAGCAGCCCCCACACCCACTACGAGCAGTACTTC.

V and J are TRBV6-1 and TRBJ2-7; 7 bases line up with TRBD1. V lost 0 bases and J lost 1; bases outside the gene matches: 0. Per germline, CDR1 MNHNS and CDR2 SASEGT. This CDR3 has 14 amino acids. The CDR3 loop is CASSEAGQSYEQYF. The CDR3 DNA is TGTGCCAGCAGTGAAGCGGGACAGTCCTACGAGCAGTACTTC.

The V gene is TRBV2, the J gene TRBJ2-5, with D unresolved. Germline loops: CDR1 SNHLY, CDR2 FYNNEI. The CDR3 extends over 12 amino acids. The V and J ends lost 7 bases and 5 bases respectively, with 11 bases between them. CDR3 loop: CASKKSSETQYF. Written as DNA, the CDR3 is TGTGCCAGCAAGAAGAGTTCCGAGACCCAGTACTTC.

The chain is built from TRBV2 and TRBJ2-1; 11 bases map to TRBD2. The CDR3 loop spans 15 amino acids. V was pared by 6 bases and J by 7 bases, with 8 bases of the junction left unmatched. Germline V gives CDR1 SNHLY, CDR2 FYNNEI. The chain's CDR3 is CASSPLAGGGNEQFF. The CDR3 DNA sequence: TGTGCCAGCAGCCCCCTAGCGGGAGGTGGGAATGAGCAGTTCTTC. Complete variable domain (other parts from reference TRBV2 and TRBJ2-1): EPEVTQTPSHQVTQMGQEVILRCVPISNHLYFYWYRQILGQKVEFLVSFYNNEISEKSEIFDDQFSVERPDGSNFTLKIRSTKLEDSAMYFCASSPLAGGGNEQFFGPGTRLTVL.

This chain joins TRBV28 and TRBJ1-4; D gene ambiguous. There are 13 residues in the CDR3. Germline V gene lookup returns CDR1 MDHEN and CDR2 SYDVKM. V was trimmed by 6 bases and J by 7 bases, leaving 12 bases between them. CDR3 sequence (DNA): TGTGCCAGCAGGCTCGGAGGAGGTGAAAAACTGTTTTTT. Its translation is CASRLGGGEKLFF.

A note on this clone: One end of the junction varies from germline; a read error may be responsible. V usage is TRBV5-6 and J usage is TRBJ1-2; 7 bases agree with TRBD1. The CDR3 totals 14 residues. Germline lookup yields CDR1 SGHDT and CDR2 YYEEEE. The CDR3 loop is CASTLDRLDYGYTF. CDR3 bases: TGTGCCAGCACCTTGGACAGGCTCGACTATGGCTACACCTTC.

The gene calls are TRBV5-1 and TRBJ2-5, with D possibly matching TRBD2 (6 bases). The CDR3 length is 14 residues. Trimming stripped 3 bases from V and 2 bases from J, with 11 bases between. Germline CDR1 and CDR2: SGHRS and YFSETQ. The CDR3 DNA follows: TGCGCCAGCAGCTCCACTAGCAGTCAAGAGACCCAGTACTTC. It specifies CASSSTSSQETQYF. The full variable domain, rest sourced from reference TRBV5-1 and TRBJ2-5, is KAGVTQTPRYLIKTRGQQVTLSCSPISGHRSVSWYQQTPGQGLQFLFEYFSETQRNKGNFPGRFSGRQFSNSRSEMNVSTLELGDSALYLCASSSTSSQETQYFGPGTRLLVL.

The rearrangement joins TRBV29-1 to TRBJ2-7; 15 nucleotides line up with TRBD2. The CDR3 has 17 amino acids. Germline V CDR1 and CDR2: SQVTM, ANQGSEA. V trimming: 3 bases; J trimming: 0 bases; junction bases outside the gene matches: 6. The CDR3 region has the DNA TGCAGCGTTGAGGGGGGACTAGCGGGAGGAGGCTCCTACGAGCAGTACTTC. Protein product: CSVEGGLAGGGSYEQYF.

This rearrangement joins TRBV19 to TRBJ2-6, with D possibly being TRBD1 (6 bases). V lost 8 bases to trimming and J lost 0 bases, with 14 bases between them. This CDR3 has 16 residues. Germline loops: CDR1 LNHDA, CDR2 SQIVND (reference sequence). CDR3 in amino acids: CASSGTLFSGANVLTF. CDR3 sequence (DNA): TGTGCCAGTTCCGGGACACTCTTCTCTGGGGCCAACGTCCTGACTTTC.

This clone was seen just once. The rearrangement links TRBV27 to TRBJ2-6; TRBD1 aligns across 9 bases. Germline values: CDR1 MNHEY, CDR2 SMNVEV (reference sequence). V shed 2 bases and J 2 bases; nucleotides not matched to a gene: 10. This CDR3 has 19 amino acids. This chain's CDR3 is CASSLVGQGLVAGANVLTF. In DNA, the CDR3 is TGTGCCAGCAGTTTAGTAGGACAGGGGTTGGTCGCTGGGGCCAACGTCCTGACTTTC. Looking up the rest from reference TRBV27 and TRBJ2-6 gives the full variable domain: EAQVTQNPRYLITVTGKKLTVTCSQNMNHEYMSWYRQDPGLGLRQIYYSMNVEVTDKGDVPEGYKVSRKEKRNFPLILESPSPNQTSLYFCASSLVGQGLVAGANVLTFGAGSRLTVL.

This clone has just a few counts. This chain connects TRBV5-4 to TRBJ2-1, with 7 bases aligning to TRBD2. Germline CDR1 is SGHNT and CDR2 is YYREEE (reference sequence). V was pared by 6 bases and J by 3 bases, with 6 bases of the junction left unmatched. This CDR3 is built from 14 residues. The CDR3 DNA reads TGTGCCAGCACTACGGGGGGAGGCTACAATGAGCAGTTCTTC. It specifies CASTTGGGYNEQFF. Filled out from reference TRBV5-4 and TRBJ2-1, the complete variable domain reads ETGVTQSPTHLIKTRGQQVTLRCSSQSGHNTVSWYQQALGQGPQFIFQYYREEENGRGNFPPRFSGLQFPNYSSELNVNALELDDSALYLCASTTGGGYNEQFFGPGTRLTVL.

This sequence joins TRBV10-1 and TRBJ2-3, with TRBD2 as a possible D gene (6 bases). V lost 6 bases to trimming and J lost 7 bases, with 14 bases between them. Germline-derived CDR1 and CDR2 are WNHNN and SYGVQD (reference sequence). The CDR3 has 13 amino acids. This CDR3 is CASSESGLNTQYF. The CDR3 DNA sequence: TGCGCCAGCAGCGAAAGCGGGTTAAATACGCAGTATTTT.

This clone was counted only a few times. The rearrangement links TRBV9 to TRBJ2-2, with TRBD2 matching 7 bases. Per germline, CDR1 SGDLS and CDR2 YYNGEE. The CDR3 has 16 amino acids. The V gene end was trimmed by 0 bases and the J gene end by 4 bases; junction bases not matched to a gene: 6. DNA for the CDR3: TGTGCCAGCAGCGTAGACTGGCGGGAGTTCACCGGGGAGCTGTTTTTT. Translating it yields CASSVDWREFTGELFF.

The chain uses TRBV27 and TRBJ1-1; no clear D. Germline V gives CDR1 MNHEY, CDR2 SMNVEV (reference sequence). Trimming left V 11 bases short and J 0 bases short, with 19 bases between. This CDR3 region has 15 residues. The CDR3 coding sequence is TGTGCCTCCGTCGGTCGGGGTTCCATGAACACTGAAGCTTTCTTT. Protein: CASVGRGSMNTEAFF.

J is TRBJ2-7 and V is TRBV7-8, with 10 bases lining up with TRBD1. V dropped 3 bases and J dropped 4; count of bases not matched to a gene: 9. Looked up from germline, CDR1 is SGHVS and CDR2 is FQNEAQ. This CDR3 is 16 amino acids long. The CDR3 nucleotides read TGTGCCAGCAGCTTCCAGTCGGACAGGGGGGCGTACGAGCAGTACTTC. Its protein product is CASSFQSDRGAYEQYF.

This clone was counted once. V gene TRBV5-6 combines with J gene TRBJ2-7; the D gene is possibly TRBD1 (5 bases). The length of the CDR3 is 15 residues. Between the trimmed V and J ends, which lost 1 base and 4 bases, there was a span of 15 bases. CDR1 and CDR2 (germline): SGHDT, YYEEEE. CDR3 amino acids: CASSLPQGLIYEQYF. CDR3 DNA: TGTGCCAGCAGCTTGCCCCAGGGTTTGATATACGAGCAGTACTTC.

V usage is TRBV25-1 and J usage is TRBJ2-1; 7 nucleotides agree with TRBD1. CDR1 is MGHDK, CDR2 SYGVNS, per germline. The V and J ends lost 4 bases and 9 bases, in that order; junction bases with no gene match: 15. This CDR3 spans 16 amino acids. The CDR3 nucleotides read TGTGCCAGCAGTGCCCTTTCAGGACAGGTAGGGACTGAGCAGTTCTTC. Its translation: CASSALSGQVGTEQFF.

The chain couples TRBV9 to TRBJ2-5; TRBD2 agrees at 11 bases. V shed 0 bases and J 2 bases; nucleotides not matched to a gene: 9. The CDR3 has 18 amino acids. Looked up from germline, CDR1 is SGDLS and CDR2 is YYNGEE. CDR3 region: CASSVGVLAGAGQETQYF. The CDR3 DNA sequence: TGTGCCAGCAGCGTAGGGGTACTAGCGGGAGCTGGTCAAGAGACCCAGTACTTC. The full variable domain, in which reference TRBV9 and TRBJ2-5 provide the parts outside the CDR3, is DSGVTQTPKHLITATGQRVTLRCSPRSGDLSVYWYQQSLDQGLQFLIQYYNGEERAKGNILERFSAQQFPDLHSELNLSSLELGDSALYFCASSVGVLAGAGQETQYFGPGTRLLVL.

The gene calls are TRBV19 and TRBJ1-1; no clear D. The germline V gene has CDR1 LNHDA and CDR2 SQIVND (reference sequence). V dropped 0 bases and J dropped 8 bases, with 16 bases sitting between them. This CDR3 spans 15 amino acids. The CDR3 loop is CASSIDFLRAGEAFF. The CDR3, as DNA: TGTGCCAGTAGTATAGATTTCTTACGAGCGGGGGAAGCTTTCTTT.

The chain carries TRBV2 and TRBJ1-1; D remains unclear. The CDR3 has 14 amino acids. Per germline, CDR1 SNHLY and CDR2 FYNNEI. The V end was cut by 2 bases, the J end by 5 bases, with 12 bases between. In DNA, the CDR3 is TGTGCCAGCAGTGAAACCAGGCTGTCGACTGAAGCTTTCTTT. This translates into CASSETRLSTEAFF.

The chain carries TRBV10-1 and TRBJ2-7, with 7 bases fitting TRBD1. CDR1 WNHNN and CDR2 SYGVQD come from the germline V gene (reference sequence). This CDR3 spans 14 amino acids. V shed 4 bases and J 1 base; nucleotides not matched to a gene: 4. In DNA form, the CDR3 reads TGCGCCAGCAGTGTGACAGGGCTATCCTACGAGCAGTACTTC. Protein sequence: CASSVTGLSYEQYF.

The gene calls are TRBV28 and TRBJ1-1, with a weak D call TRBD1 (5 bases). The germline V gene has CDR1 MDHEN and CDR2 SYDVKM. Trimming took 3 bases from V and 1 from J, leaving 15 bases between them. This CDR3 is built from 16 residues. The CDR3 spells CASSLTIGGGNTEAFF. Here the CDR3 DNA reads TGTGCCAGCAGTTTGACGATCGGGGGGGGGAACACTGAAGCTTTCTTT.

There are a few counts of this clone. For the CDR3, the DNA is TGTGCCAGCAGCCCCGGACTAGCGATATATGAGCAGTTCTTC. It translates to CASSPGLAIYEQFF. This chain connects TRBV11-2 to TRBJ2-1, with TRBD2 matching over 9 bases. In germline, CDR1 is SGHAT, CDR2 FQNNGV. There are 14 residues in the CDR3. The V and J ends lost 5 bases and 8 bases, in that order; junction bases with no gene match: 7.

V gene TRBV14 combines with J gene TRBJ1-2; a weak D match, TRBD1 (6 bases). Germline V gene data show CDR1 as SGHDN and CDR2 as FVKESK. CDR3 length: 18 residues. The V gene lost 3 bases and the J gene lost 4 bases, with 24 bases spanning the gap. CDR3 sequence (DNA): TGTGCCAGCAGCCACACAGCGAGGGGACAAGGTTCTGGCTATGGCTACACCTTC. Its translation is CASSHTARGQGSGYGYTF.

The chain couples TRBV29-1 to TRBJ1-2; 11 bases match TRBD1. The CDR3 runs 14 residues. The V gene end was trimmed by 5 bases and the J gene end by 2 bases; junction bases not matched to a gene: 4. From germline, CDR1 is SQVTM and CDR2 ANQGSEA. In nucleotides, the CDR3 is TGCAGCGTTAAAAGGACAGGGGGCAACTATGGCTACACCTTC. Translation gives CSVKRTGGNYGYTF.

V and J are TRBV6-5 and TRBJ2-7, with D possibly TRBD1 on 6 matching bases. With 11 bases removed from V and 0 bases from J, the gap between germline ends came to 14 bases. This CDR3 is built from 13 residues. Germline assignment: CDR1 MNHEY and CDR2 SVGAGI. The CDR3 loop is CASWGTPSYEQYF. DNA of the CDR3: TGTGCCTCCTGGGGGACACCCTCCTACGAGCAGTACTTC.